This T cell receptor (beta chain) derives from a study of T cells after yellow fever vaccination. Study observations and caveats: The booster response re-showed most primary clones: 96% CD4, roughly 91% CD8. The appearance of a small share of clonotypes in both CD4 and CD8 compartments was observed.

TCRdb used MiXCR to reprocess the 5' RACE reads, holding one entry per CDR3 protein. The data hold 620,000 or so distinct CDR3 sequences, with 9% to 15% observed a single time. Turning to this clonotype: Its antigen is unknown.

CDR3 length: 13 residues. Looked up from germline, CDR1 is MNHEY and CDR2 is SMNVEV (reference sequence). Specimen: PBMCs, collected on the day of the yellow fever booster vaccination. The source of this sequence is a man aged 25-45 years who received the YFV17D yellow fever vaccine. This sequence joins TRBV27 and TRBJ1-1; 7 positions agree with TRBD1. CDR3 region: CVSRDSGVLTAFF. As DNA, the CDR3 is TGTGTGTCCCGGGACAGTGGGGTCCTGACGGCTTTCTTT.